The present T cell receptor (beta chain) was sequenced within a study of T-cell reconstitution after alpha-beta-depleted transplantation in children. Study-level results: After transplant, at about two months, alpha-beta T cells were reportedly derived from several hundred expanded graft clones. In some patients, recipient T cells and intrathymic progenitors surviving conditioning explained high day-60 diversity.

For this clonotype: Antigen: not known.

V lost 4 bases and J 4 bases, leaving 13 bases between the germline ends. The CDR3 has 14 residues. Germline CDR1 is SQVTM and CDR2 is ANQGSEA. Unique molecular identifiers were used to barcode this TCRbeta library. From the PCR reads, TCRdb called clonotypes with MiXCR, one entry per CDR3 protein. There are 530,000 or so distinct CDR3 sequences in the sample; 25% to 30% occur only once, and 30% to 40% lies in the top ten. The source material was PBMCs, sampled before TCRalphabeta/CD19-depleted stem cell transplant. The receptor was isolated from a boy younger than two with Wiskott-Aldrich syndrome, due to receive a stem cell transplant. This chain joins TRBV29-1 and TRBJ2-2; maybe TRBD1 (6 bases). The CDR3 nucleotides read TGCAGCGTTGGCGCAGGGGCGAGCACCGGGGAGCTGTTTTTT. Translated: CSVGAGASTGELFF.